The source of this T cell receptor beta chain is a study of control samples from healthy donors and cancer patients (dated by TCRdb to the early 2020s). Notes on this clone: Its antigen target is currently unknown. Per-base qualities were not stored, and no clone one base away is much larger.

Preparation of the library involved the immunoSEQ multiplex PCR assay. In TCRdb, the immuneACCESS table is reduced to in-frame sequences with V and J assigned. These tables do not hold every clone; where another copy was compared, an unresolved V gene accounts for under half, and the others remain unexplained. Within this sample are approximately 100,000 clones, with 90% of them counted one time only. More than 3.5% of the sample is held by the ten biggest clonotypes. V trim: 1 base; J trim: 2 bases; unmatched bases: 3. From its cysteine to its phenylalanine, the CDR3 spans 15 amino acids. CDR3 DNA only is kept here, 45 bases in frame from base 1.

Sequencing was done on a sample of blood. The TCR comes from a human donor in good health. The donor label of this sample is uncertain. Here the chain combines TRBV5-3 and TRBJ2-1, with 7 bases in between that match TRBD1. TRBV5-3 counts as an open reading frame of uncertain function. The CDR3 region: CARSLRGRAYNEQFF. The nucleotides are TGTGCCAGAAGCTTGAGGGGGCGGGCCTACAATGAGCAGTTCTTC.